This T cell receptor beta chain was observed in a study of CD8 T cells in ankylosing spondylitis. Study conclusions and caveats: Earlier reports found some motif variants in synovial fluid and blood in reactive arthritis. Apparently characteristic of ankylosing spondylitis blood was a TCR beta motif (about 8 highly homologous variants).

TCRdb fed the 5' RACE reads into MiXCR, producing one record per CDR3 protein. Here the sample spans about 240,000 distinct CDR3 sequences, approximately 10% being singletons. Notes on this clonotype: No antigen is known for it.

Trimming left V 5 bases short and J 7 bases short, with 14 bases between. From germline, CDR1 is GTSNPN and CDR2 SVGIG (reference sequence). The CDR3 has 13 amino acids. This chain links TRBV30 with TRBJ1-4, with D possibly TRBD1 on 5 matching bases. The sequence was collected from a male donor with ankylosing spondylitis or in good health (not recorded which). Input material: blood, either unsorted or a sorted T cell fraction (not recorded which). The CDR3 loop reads CAWGTFIGEKLFF. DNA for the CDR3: TGTGCCTGGGGGACCTTTATAGGTGAAAAACTGTTTTTT.